Described below is a single T cell receptor (beta chain) sequence and its context. This sample is part of a study of blood T cell repertoires in COVID-19. Study context: Italy, Spain and the United States were the sources of the convalescent and acute COVID-19 samples. Nucleic acid was either cDNA or gDNA, and it came from T cells, B-cell-depleted T cells, or PBMCs.

In the original processing: Estimated nucleated cell counts came from reference gene primer amplification. Repertoires were generated with immunoSEQ multiplex PCR, while TCRdb's copy carries only in-frame clones and drops some. That table furnishes V, J and clone size, whereas the DNA furnished D and trimming. The sample holds 250,000 to 350,000 clones; around 86% are singletons and the top ten take about 1.9%. CDR1 is PRHDT, CDR2 FYEKMQ, per germline (reference sequence). The CDR3 is made up of 13 amino acids. After removal of 7 bases from V and 0 bases from J, the junction contained 0 bases not matched to a gene.

This rearrangement joins TRBV13 to TRBJ2-1; TRBD1 aligns across 7 bases. The material sequenced was peripheral blood. The receptor comes from a woman aged 25 to 39 who had recovered from COVID-19. CDR3 sequence (DNA): TGTGCCAGCAACAGGGGCTCCTACAATGAGCAGTTCTTC. Amino acids: CASNRGSYNEQFF.